There are many counts of the clone carrying this T cell receptor (beta chain). The data belong to a study of blood T cells in healthy people across ages. At the level of the study: Template switching picked up about one barcoded beta molecule for each two T cells.

The use of a sample-barcoded 5' primer and a J-beta primer mix characterized a second PCR of about 7 to 12 cycles. MiXCR, run by TCRdb on the 5' RACE reads, gives a single entry per CDR3 protein. The sample contains about 1.7 million distinct CDR3 sequences, 28% of which appear only once. The CDR3 length is 15 residues. The sample providers were healthy Caucasian people from Russia, aged about 6 to 100. Each sample yielded at least 6.5 million isolated PBMCs. Total RNA was isolated from each sample in quantities of at least 6 micrograms. The sample comprised blood. V usage is TRBV21-1 and J usage is TRBJ2-1; the table gives TRBD1 as D, unverified against the DNA. TRBV21-1 is deemed a pseudogene. The clonotype was recovered from a woman aged 25 to 45 in good health. The CDR3 here is CASSKTCVLNNEQFF. As DNA, the CDR3 is TGTGCCAGCAGCAAGACCTGTGTTTTAAACAATGAGCAGTTCTTC.